There are a few counts of the clone carrying this T cell receptor (beta chain). The data are from a study of T-cell memory formation after mild COVID-19. Overall study context: Largely, TCR clusters stayed within a single donor.

V lost 6 bases and J lost 3; bases outside the gene matches: 6. There are 14 residues in the CDR3. In germline, CDR1 is SNHLY, CDR2 FYNNEI. Using constant-segment primers, 5'RACE produced TCR alpha and TCR beta cDNA libraries carrying sample barcodes and UMIs. TCRdb used MiXCR to reprocess the 5' RACE reads, holding one entry per CDR3 protein. The sample consists of 200,000 to 250,000 distinct CDR3 sequences, around 25% of them appearing once. The receptor was derived from an adult woman who had mild COVID-19 (a few samples of this study predate the infection). Cell type and time point are not known. The sequenced material came from PBMCs or a T cell subset sorted from them (not recorded which). The rearrangement uses TRBV2 and TRBJ2-7; 9 bases match TRBD1. The CDR3 nucleotides read TGTGCCAGCAGGCCGGGACAGGGTGGCTACGAGCAGTACTTC. Residues: CASRPGQGGYEQYF.